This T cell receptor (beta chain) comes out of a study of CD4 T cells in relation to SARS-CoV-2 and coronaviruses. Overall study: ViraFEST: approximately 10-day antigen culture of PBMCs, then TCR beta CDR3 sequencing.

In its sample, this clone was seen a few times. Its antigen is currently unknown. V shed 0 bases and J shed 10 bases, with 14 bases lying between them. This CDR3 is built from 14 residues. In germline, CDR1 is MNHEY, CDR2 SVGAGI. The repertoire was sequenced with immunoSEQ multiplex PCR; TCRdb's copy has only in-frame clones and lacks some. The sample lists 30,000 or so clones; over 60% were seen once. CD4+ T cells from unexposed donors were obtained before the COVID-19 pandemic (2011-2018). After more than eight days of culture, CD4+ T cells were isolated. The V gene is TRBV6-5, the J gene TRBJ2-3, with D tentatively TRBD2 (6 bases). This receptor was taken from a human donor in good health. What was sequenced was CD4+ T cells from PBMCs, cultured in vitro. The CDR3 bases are TGTGCCAGCAGTTACTCCGGGCCGGCGGGACCGCAGTATTTT. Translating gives CASSYSGPAGPQYF.